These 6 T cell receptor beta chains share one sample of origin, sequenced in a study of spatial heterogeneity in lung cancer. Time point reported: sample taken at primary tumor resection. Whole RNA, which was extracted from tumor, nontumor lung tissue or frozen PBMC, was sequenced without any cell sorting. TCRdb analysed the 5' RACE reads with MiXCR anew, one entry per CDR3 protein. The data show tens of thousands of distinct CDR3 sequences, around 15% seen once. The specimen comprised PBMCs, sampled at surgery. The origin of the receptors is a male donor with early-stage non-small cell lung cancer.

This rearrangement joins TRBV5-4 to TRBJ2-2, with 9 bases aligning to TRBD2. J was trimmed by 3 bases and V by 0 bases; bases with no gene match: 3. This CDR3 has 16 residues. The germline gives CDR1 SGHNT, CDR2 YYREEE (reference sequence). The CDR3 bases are TGTGCCAGCAGCTTGGCCGCGGGAGGGCACACCGGGGAGCTGTTTTTT. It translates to CASSLAAGGHTGELFF.

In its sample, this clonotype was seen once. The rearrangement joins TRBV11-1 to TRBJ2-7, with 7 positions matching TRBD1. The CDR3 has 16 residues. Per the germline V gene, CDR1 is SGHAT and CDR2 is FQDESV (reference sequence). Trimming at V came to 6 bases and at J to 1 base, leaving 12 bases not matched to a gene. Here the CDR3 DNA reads TGTGCCAGCAGGCGAATGAGGACAGGTTCGTCCTACGAGCAGTACTTC. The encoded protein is CASRRMRTGSSYEQYF.

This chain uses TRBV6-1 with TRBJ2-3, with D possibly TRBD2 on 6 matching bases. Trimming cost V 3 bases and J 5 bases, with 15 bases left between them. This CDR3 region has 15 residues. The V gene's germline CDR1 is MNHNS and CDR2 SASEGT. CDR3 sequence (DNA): TGTGCCAGCAGTGATTCGTTAGCGGAGGTAGATACGCAGTATTTT. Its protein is CASSDSLAEVDTQYF.

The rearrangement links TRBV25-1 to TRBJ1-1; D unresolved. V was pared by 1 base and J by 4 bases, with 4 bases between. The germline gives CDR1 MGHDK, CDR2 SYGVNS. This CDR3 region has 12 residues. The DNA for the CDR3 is TGTGCCAGCAGTGAATGGGGCACTGAAGCTTTCTTT. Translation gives CASSEWGTEAFF.

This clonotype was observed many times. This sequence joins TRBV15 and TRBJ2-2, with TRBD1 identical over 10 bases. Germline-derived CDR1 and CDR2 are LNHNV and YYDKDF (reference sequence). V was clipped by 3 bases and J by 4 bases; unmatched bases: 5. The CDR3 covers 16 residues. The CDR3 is CATSRGRDRGTGELFF. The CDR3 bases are TGTGCCACCAGCAGGGGCCGGGACAGGGGCACCGGGGAGCTGTTTTTT.

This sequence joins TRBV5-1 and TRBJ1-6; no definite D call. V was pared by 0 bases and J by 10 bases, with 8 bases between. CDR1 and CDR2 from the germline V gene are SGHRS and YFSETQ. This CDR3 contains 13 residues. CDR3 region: CASSLDGQSPLHF. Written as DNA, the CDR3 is TGCGCCAGCAGCTTGGATGGCCAGTCACCCCTCCACTTT.